This TCR beta chain was recorded in a study of T cells after yellow fever vaccination. Study-level points and caveats: Overall, a small share of clonotypes was seen in both CD4 and CD8 compartments. Within FACS-sorted repertoires, abundant clonotypes contaminating from the bulk population could be present. In post-booster samples, most primary-vaccination clones reappeared (96% CD4, about 90% CD8).

Production of TCR cDNA was by 5'RACE template switching, which also added a universal primer site and UMIs. Using its own MiXCR run on the 5' RACE reads, TCRdb lists one record per CDR3 protein. Of some 320,000 distinct CDR3 sequences in the sample, 8.7% were seen once. There are a few counts of this clonotype. What it binds is not known. The sequence came from a man aged 18 to 35 who received the YFV17D yellow fever vaccine. Sequencing was performed on PBMCs, taken on the day of the first yellow fever vaccination.

DNA for the CDR3: TGTGCCAGTAGTCCGGTTCTACGAGAGACCCAGTACTTC. Translation gives CASSPVLRETQYF. The chain carries TRBV19 and TRBJ2-5, with D unclear. The CDR3 runs 13 residues. V lost 5 bases to trimming and J lost 4 bases, with 11 bases between them. Per the germline V gene, CDR1 is LNHDA and CDR2 is SQIVND (reference sequence).